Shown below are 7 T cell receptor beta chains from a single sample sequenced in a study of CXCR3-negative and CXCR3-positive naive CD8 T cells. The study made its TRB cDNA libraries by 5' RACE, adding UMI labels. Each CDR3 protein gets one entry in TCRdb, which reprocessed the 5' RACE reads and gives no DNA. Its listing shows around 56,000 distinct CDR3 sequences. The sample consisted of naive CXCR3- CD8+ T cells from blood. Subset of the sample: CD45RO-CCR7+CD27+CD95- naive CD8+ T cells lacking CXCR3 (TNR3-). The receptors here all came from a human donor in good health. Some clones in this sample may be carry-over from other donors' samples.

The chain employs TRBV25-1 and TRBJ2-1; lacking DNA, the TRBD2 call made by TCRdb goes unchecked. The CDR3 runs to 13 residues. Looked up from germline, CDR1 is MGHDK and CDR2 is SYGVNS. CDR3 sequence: CASSDLAGYEQFF.

This CDR3 is CASSHNLADGQTQYF. The rearrangement uses TRBV7-9 and TRBJ2-5; TCRdb indicates TRBD2, and absent DNA this call remains unverified. CDR1 is SEHNR, CDR2 FQNEAQ, per germline (reference sequence). The CDR3 has 15 residues.

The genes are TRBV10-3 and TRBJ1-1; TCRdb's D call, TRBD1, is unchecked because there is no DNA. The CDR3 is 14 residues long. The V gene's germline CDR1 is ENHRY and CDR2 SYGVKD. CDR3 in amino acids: CAISADRMNTEAFF.

CDR3 amino acids: CASSYEGGSYEQYF. The J gene is TRBJ2-7, the V gene TRBV6-6. This CDR3 has 14 amino acids. Looked up from germline, CDR1 is MNHNY and CDR2 is SVGAGI (reference sequence).

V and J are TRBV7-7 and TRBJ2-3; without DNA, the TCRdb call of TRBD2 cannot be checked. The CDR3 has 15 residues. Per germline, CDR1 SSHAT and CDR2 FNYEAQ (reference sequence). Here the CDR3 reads CASSRTSGAKDTQYF.

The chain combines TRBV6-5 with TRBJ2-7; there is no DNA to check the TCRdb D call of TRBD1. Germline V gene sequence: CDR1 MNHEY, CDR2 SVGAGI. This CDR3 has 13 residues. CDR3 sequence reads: CASIDRGSYEQYF.

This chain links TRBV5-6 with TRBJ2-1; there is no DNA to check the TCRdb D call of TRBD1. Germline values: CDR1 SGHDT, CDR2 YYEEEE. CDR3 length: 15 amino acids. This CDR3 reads CASSPGASPYNEQFF.